Below, 24 T cell receptor beta chains from the same sample are listed, as sequenced in a study of blood T cell repertoires in COVID-19. The protocol was immunoSEQ multiplex PCR, while the TCRdb copy is restricted to in-frame clones and leaves out a portion. The profile shows around 56,000 clones, around 92% of them singletons. The specimen sequenced was peripheral blood. The receptors shown here come from a human donor in a cohort sampled during active COVID-19.

The J gene is TRBJ2-1, the V gene TRBV4-3; 11 bases fit TRBD2. The trim removed 4 bases at V and 1 base at J, leaving 0 bases unmatched. The CDR3 loop spans 15 amino acids. Germline V gene lookup returns CDR1 LGHNA and CDR2 YSLEER. In nucleotides, the CDR3 is TGCGCCAGCAGCCGGACTAGCGGGTCCTACAATGAGCAGTTCTTC. Residues: CASSRTSGSYNEQFF.

This clone was seen a single time. V is TRBV6-5 and J is TRBJ2-7, with 9 positions matching TRBD2. V lost 6 bases to trimming and J lost 3 bases; unmatched junction nucleotides: 3. The germline V gene has CDR1 MNHEY and CDR2 SVGAGI. This CDR3 has 13 amino acids. The CDR3 loop reads CASSQAGGYEQYF. The CDR3 DNA is TGTGCCAGCAGCCAAGCGGGGGGCTACGAGCAGTACTTC.

The V gene is TRBV6-5, the J gene TRBJ1-2, with TRBD1 matching 7 bases. CDR3 length equals 16 residues. Germline values: CDR1 MNHEY, CDR2 SVGAGI. J was trimmed by 3 bases and V by 0 bases; bases with no gene match: 7. DNA of the CDR3: TGTGCCAGCAGTTACTCGGATTCCAGGGGGGACTATGGCTACACCTTC. Residues: CASSYSDSRGDYGYTF.

This chain connects TRBV25-1 to TRBJ1-6, with D unclear. The V end was cut by 5 bases, the J end by 10 bases, with 24 bases between. This CDR3 region has 17 residues. The germline V gene has CDR1 MGHDK and CDR2 SYGVNS. This CDR3 reads CASSLIRGESPRSPLHF. The CDR3 region has the DNA TGTGCCAGCAGTCTAATCCGAGGAGAGAGTCCCCGGTCACCCCTCCACTTT. The full variable domain, with the rest looked up from reference TRBV25-1 and TRBJ1-6, is EADIYQTPRYLVIGTGKKITLECSQTMGHDKMYWYQQDPGMELHLIHYSYGVNSTEKGDLSSESTVSRIRTEHFPLTLESARPSHTSQYLCASSLIRGESPRSPLHFGNGTRLTVT.

This chain joins TRBV6-5 and TRBJ2-5; 10 nucleotides match TRBD1. The J segment lost 7 bases and the V segment lost 2 bases, leaving 7 bases of the junction unmatched. The CDR3 is 15 amino acids. The germline gives CDR1 MNHEY, CDR2 SVGAGI. The CDR3 protein is CASSYRDRGQTTQYF. CDR3 in DNA: TGTGCCAGCAGTTACCGAGACAGGGGGCAAACGACCCAGTACTTC.

The chain employs TRBV27 and TRBJ1-4; 7 positions agree with TRBD1. V shed 5 bases and J 0 bases; nucleotides not matched to a gene: 6. The CDR3 extends over 16 amino acids. The germline gives CDR1 MNHEY, CDR2 SMNVEV (reference sequence). This CDR3 reads CASSTGQKSTNEKLFF. The CDR3 DNA follows: TGTGCCAGCAGTACGGGACAGAAATCAACTAATGAAAAACTGTTTTTT. Supplemented by reference TRBV27 and TRBJ1-4, the full variable domain reads EAQVTQNPRYLITVTGKKLTVTCSQNMNHEYMSWYRQDPGLGLRQIYYSMNVEVTDKGDVPEGYKVSRKEKRNFPLILESPSPNQTSLYFCASSTGQKSTNEKLFFGSGTQLSVL.

CDR3 protein: CASSSEGIWQPQHF. DNA for the CDR3: TGTGCCAGCAGCTCAGAGGGAATTTGGCAGCCCCAGCATTTT. The chain combines TRBV7-2 with TRBJ1-5, with D unclear. CDR1 SGHTA and CDR2 FQGNSA come from the germline V gene. V was clipped by 4 bases and J by 7 bases, with 14 bases between them. There are 14 residues in the CDR3.

The gene calls are TRBV3-1 (or the pseudogene TRBV3-2) and TRBJ1-4; 9 bases match TRBD1. This CDR3 has 14 residues. Germline V gene data show CDR1 as LGHDT and CDR2 as YNNKEL (reference sequence). V lost 9 bases to trimming and J lost 7 bases; unmatched junction nucleotides: 9. Here the CDR3 DNA reads TGTGCCAGTACGGGGACAGGGTTTAGTGAAAAACTGTTTTTT. Translating gives CASTGTGFSEKLFF.

V is TRBV4-1 and J is TRBJ2-1, with TRBD2 matching 9 bases. The CDR3 has 17 residues. CDR1 and CDR2 (germline): MGHRA, YSYEKL. Trimming at V came to 1 base and at J to 8 bases, leaving 12 bases not matched to a gene. CDR3 sequence: CASSQGPVASGVDEQFF. The CDR3 DNA follows: TGCGCCAGCAGCCAAGGCCCGGTGGCTAGCGGGGTGGATGAGCAGTTCTTC.

V and J are TRBV10-3 and TRBJ2-5, with 8 bases that match TRBD1. The germline V gene has CDR1 ENHRY and CDR2 SYGVKD. Germline trimming cut 4 bases from V and 2 bases from J; bases unmatched to any gene: 3. The CDR3 has 14 amino acids. CDR3 DNA sequence: TGTGCCATCAGTGGCGGGACAGGTCAAGAGACCCAGTACTTC. It codes for CAISGGTGQETQYF.

The gene calls are TRBV5-1 and TRBJ1-2, with 7 positions matching TRBD1. Germline-derived CDR1 and CDR2 are SGHRS and YFSETQ. The V segment lost 1 base and the J segment 6 bases; nucleotides outside the gene matches: 6. The CDR3 contains 14 residues. The CDR3 nucleotides read TGCGCCAGCAGCTTGTTACAGGGGTCGAATGGCTACACCTTC. Encoded protein: CASSLLQGSNGYTF.

V gene TRBV25-1 combines with J gene TRBJ2-1, with D hard to call. The CDR3 runs to 14 residues. The germline CDR1 and CDR2 sequences are MGHDK and SYGVNS. The V end lost 7 bases, the J end lost 0 bases, and 10 bases lay between the germline ends. CDR3 sequence: CASTEVDSYNEQFF. Written as DNA, the CDR3 is TGTGCCAGCACCGAGGTCGACTCCTACAATGAGCAGTTCTTC.

This chain connects TRBV2 to TRBJ2-3; D might be TRBD2 (5 bases). The V and J ends lost 6 bases and 3 bases respectively, with 10 bases between them. Germline V lookup: CDR1 SNHLY, CDR2 FYNNEI. The CDR3 runs 13 residues. The CDR3 spells CASRRVVTDTQYF. CDR3 bases: TGTGCCAGCAGGAGGGTTGTGACAGATACGCAGTATTTT.

The gene calls are TRBV7-9 and TRBJ1-3; 7 bases are a match to TRBD1. The V gene's germline CDR1 is SEHNR and CDR2 FQNEAQ (reference sequence). V was clipped by 5 bases and J by 7 bases; unmatched bases: 8. CDR3 length: 14 amino acids. CDR3 protein: CASSPQDRANTIYF. CDR3 sequence (DNA): TGTGCCAGCAGCCCCCAAGACAGGGCGAACACCATATATTTT.

The J gene is TRBJ1-2, the V gene TRBV6-1; weak D call: TRBD1 (5 bases). Trimming cost V 2 bases and J 8 bases, with 27 bases left between them. The CDR3 length is 18 residues. CDR1 and CDR2 from the germline V gene are MNHNS and SASEGT. The DNA for the CDR3 is TGTGCCAGCAGTGAATCGCTGTTTGTCGATAATCAGGGTAAAGGCTACACCTTC. It translates to CASSESLFVDNQGKGYTF.

In the case of this clone: The identical CDR3 is also encoded by other nucleotide sequences in the sample. The chain recombines TRBV11-2 with TRBJ1-6; possibly TRBD1 for D (5 bases). Germline-derived CDR1 and CDR2 are SGHAT and FQNNGV. The CDR3 is 13 residues long. Deletions cut 2 bases from V and 7 bases from J, with 6 bases between. The CDR3 DNA reads as TGTGCCAGCAGCTTACGGGGGAATTCACCCCTCCACTTT. Its protein is CASSLRGNSPLHF.

V gene TRBV9 combines with J gene TRBJ2-3, with 13 bases that match TRBD2. Germline trimming cut 3 bases from V and 1 base from J; bases unmatched to any gene: 11. CDR3 size: 19 residues. Germline CDR1 is SGDLS and CDR2 is YYNGEE. CDR3 bases: TGTGCCAGCAGCGCCAAACTAGCGGGGGGGCGCGGGCGCACAGATACGCAGTATTTT. This codes for CASSAKLAGGRGRTDTQYF.

V usage is TRBV5-1 and J usage is TRBJ1-2, with D possibly being TRBD1 (5 bases). CDR1 is SGHRS, CDR2 YFSETQ, per germline. The CDR3 sequence is 15 residues long. Trimming took 1 base from V and 1 from J, leaving 11 bases between them. The CDR3 DNA follows: TGCGCCAGCAGCTTGTCCGCAGGGATTAACTATGGCTACACCTTC. This codes for CASSLSAGINYGYTF.

This chain joins TRBV7-8 and TRBJ2-3; 16 bases agree with TRBD2. V was pared by 4 bases and J by 2 bases, with 6 bases of the junction left unmatched. CDR1 and CDR2 from the germline V gene are SGHVS and FQNEAQ. This CDR3 has 18 residues. The CDR3 region is CASSYPGTSGGDTDTQYF. The DNA for the CDR3 is TGTGCCAGCAGCTACCCCGGGACTAGCGGGGGGGACACAGATACGCAGTATTTT.

The V and J genes are TRBV4-1 and TRBJ2-5, with D unresolved. The V end was cut by 2 bases, the J end by 5 bases, with 9 bases between. Germline loops: CDR1 MGHRA, CDR2 YSYEKL. The CDR3 is 13 amino acids. CDR3 protein: CASSQIWAETQYF. The DNA of the CDR3 is TGCGCCAGCAGCCAAATCTGGGCCGAGACCCAGTACTTC.

V gene TRBV7-9 combines with J gene TRBJ1-2; 9 nucleotides match TRBD1. Germline V gene data show CDR1 as SEHNR and CDR2 as FQNEAQ (reference sequence). Unmatched junction bases numbered 10, after V lost 5 bases and J lost 6 bases. The CDR3 totals 15 residues. CDR3 residues: CASSRGGQGADGYTF. The CDR3 bases are TGTGCCAGCAGCCGAGGGGGACAGGGTGCTGATGGCTACACCTTC.

The chain uses TRBV30 and TRBJ2-7; 10 nucleotides align to TRBD2. Germline V gives CDR1 GTSNPN, CDR2 SVGIG (reference sequence). J lost 5 bases, V lost 4 bases, and 8 bases had no gene match. The CDR3 sequence is 14 residues long. CDR3 coding DNA: TGTGCCTGGAAGCAACTAGCGGGGATCCACGAGCAGTACTTC. It translates to CAWKQLAGIHEQYF.

This sequence joins TRBV4-3 and TRBJ2-3; 14 bases are a match to TRBD2. In germline, CDR1 is LGHNA, CDR2 YSLEER. With 2 bases clipped from V and 3 bases from J, the junction kept 10 bases outside the gene matches. The CDR3 runs 19 residues. CDR3 residues: CASSQTPTSGGAETDTQYF. In nucleotides, the CDR3 is TGCGCCAGCAGCCAAACCCCGACTAGCGGGGGGGCGGAGACAGATACGCAGTATTTT.

The J gene is TRBJ2-1, the V gene TRBV7-9; D not certain. The germline V gene has CDR1 SEHNR and CDR2 FQNEAQ (reference sequence). V was cut by 1 base and J by 6 bases, with 16 bases left in between. The CDR3 is 16 residues long. In DNA, the CDR3 is TGTGCCAGCAGCTTAGGTGGGCGTCCCCAACCCAATGAGCAGTTCTTC. Its translation: CASSLGGRPQPNEQFF.